Below are 20 T cell receptor beta chains sequenced from a single sample in a study of blood T cell repertoires in COVID-19. Measured with immunoSEQ multiplex PCR; TCRdb has only the in-frame clones, and not every one. Altogether around 250,000 clones are present, around nine tenths being singletons, with the ten largest covering around 1.7%. The material sequenced was peripheral blood. These TCRs come from a woman aged 60-75 years who had recovered from COVID-19.

The chain is built from TRBV27 and TRBJ2-7; a weak D match, TRBD2 (6 bases). Germline V gene data show CDR1 as MNHEY and CDR2 as SMNVEV (reference sequence). CDR3 length: 14 residues. The V end lost 1 base, the J end lost 5 bases, and 12 bases lay between the germline ends. The CDR3 DNA sequence: TGTGCCAGCAGTTTATGGGGGGAGAGCGACGAGCAGTACTTC. This encodes CASSLWGESDEQYF.

The rearrangement links TRBV28 to TRBJ2-5, with D perhaps TRBD2 (5 bases). The germline V and J ends were trimmed by 5 bases and 1 base, with 17 bases remaining between them. CDR3 length: 16 amino acids. In germline, CDR1 is MDHEN, CDR2 SYDVKM. The DNA for the CDR3 is TGTGCCAGCAGTCCTCGCCCCGGGAACCTCCAAGAGACCCAGTACTTC. It translates to CASSPRPGNLQETQYF.

The chain combines TRBV19 with TRBJ2-7; 9 bases agree with TRBD1. Germline V gene lookup returns CDR1 LNHDA and CDR2 SQIVND (reference sequence). The CDR3 contains 15 residues. J was trimmed by 4 bases and V by 7 bases; bases with no gene match: 11. This chain's CDR3 is CASIGWGQGSYEQYF. In DNA, the CDR3 is TGTGCCAGTATTGGGTGGGGACAGGGATCATACGAGCAGTACTTC.

The chain joins TRBV19 to TRBJ1-6; D perhaps matches TRBD1 (6 bases). CDR3 length equals 15 residues. Per germline, CDR1 LNHDA and CDR2 SQIVND (reference sequence). Trimming shortened V by 5 bases and J by 10 bases, and 18 bases separated the two germline ends. CDR3 nucleotides: TGTGCCAGTAGTTCAACCGGGACAATGGAATCACCCCTCCACTTT. Translating it yields CASSSTGTMESPLHF.

The gene calls are TRBV5-5 and TRBJ1-1; the match to TRBD1 covers 11 bases. The V and J ends lost 1 base and 7 bases, in that order; junction bases with no gene match: 6. From germline, CDR1 is SGHKS and CDR2 YYEKEE (reference sequence). CDR3 length: 15 amino acids. The CDR3: CASSLWDRGLYEAFF. CDR3 sequence (DNA): TGTGCCAGCAGCTTGTGGGACAGGGGGTTATATGAAGCTTTCTTT.

The chain joins TRBV4-1 to TRBJ1-1; D is unresolved. The CDR3 loop spans 15 amino acids. The V end was cut by 6 bases, the J end by 0 bases, with 14 bases between. From germline, CDR1 is MGHRA and CDR2 YSYEKL. The CDR3 spells CASSHPEAMNTEAFF. The CDR3 region has the DNA TGCGCCAGCAGTCATCCCGAGGCCATGAACACTGAAGCTTTCTTT.

The DNA for the CDR3 is TGTGCCAGCTCACACGACAGGGGGCCATATAGCAATCAGCCCCAGCATTTT. Translated: CASSHDRGPYSNQPQHF. The V gene is TRBV18, the J gene TRBJ1-5; 10 positions match TRBD1. The junction had 6 bases not matched to a gene; V was cut back by 4 bases and J by 0 bases. The CDR3 is 17 residues long. CDR1 and CDR2 from the germline V gene are KGHSH and LQKENI. Using reference TRBV18 and TRBJ1-5 for the parts outside the CDR3, the full variable domain is NAGVMQNPRHLVRRRGQEARLRCSPMKGHSHVYWYRQLPEEGLKFMVYLQKENIIDESGMPKERFSAEFPKEGPSILRIQQVVRGDSAAYFCASSHDRGPYSNQPQHFGDGTRLSIL.

The rearrangement joins TRBV2 to TRBJ2-6, with 7 bases aligning to TRBD1. V shed 8 bases and J 5 bases; nucleotides not matched to a gene: 6. Germline V gene sequence: CDR1 SNHLY, CDR2 FYNNEI. The CDR3 extends over 14 amino acids. The CDR3 DNA reads as TGTGCCAGCCGGGACAGACTAAGGGCCAACGTCCTGACTTTC. It is translated as CASRDRLRANVLTF.

This clone was counted once. The chain recombines TRBV28 with TRBJ1-5; TRBD1 matches at 9 bases. The CDR3 runs to 15 residues. Germline CDR1 and CDR2: MDHEN and SYDVKM. The junction had 6 bases not matched to a gene; V was cut back by 6 bases and J by 3 bases. For the CDR3, the DNA is TGTGCCAGCAGCCCTGGGACAGGGAACAATCAGCCCCAGCATTTT. As protein: CASSPGTGNNQPQHF.

The chain joins TRBV3-1 (or the pseudogene TRBV3-2) to TRBJ1-2, with 7 bases lining up with TRBD1. V lost 4 bases to trimming and J lost 5 bases; unmatched junction nucleotides: 4. The CDR3 runs 13 residues. Germline-derived CDR1 and CDR2 are LGHDT and YNNKEL (reference sequence). CDR3 coding DNA: TGTGCCAGCAGCCTCTCACAGGGGTATGGCTACACCTTC. Its protein is CASSLSQGYGYTF.

The V gene is TRBV5-4, the J gene TRBJ1-1; TRBD1 agrees at 7 bases. The junction had 9 bases not matched to a gene; V was cut back by 4 bases and J by 3 bases. The CDR3 is 15 amino acids. Germline-derived CDR1 and CDR2 are SGHNT and YYREEE (reference sequence). CDR3 bases: TGTGCCAGCAGCCTTATCCAGGGGGGCGACACTGAAGCTTTCTTT. Encoded protein: CASSLIQGGDTEAFF.

The CDR3 sequence: CASSAGDSQGAQYF. The CDR3 DNA is TGTGCCAGCAGCGCCGGGGACAGCCAGGGGGCCCAGTACTTC. The chain carries TRBV9 and TRBJ2-5; 7 nucleotides agree with TRBD1. CDR1 and CDR2 (germline): SGDLS, YYNGEE. This CDR3 is built from 14 residues. V was clipped by 3 bases and J by 9 bases; unmatched bases: 11.

This chain connects TRBV10-3 to TRBJ2-2, with a tentative D call TRBD2 (5 bases). The length of the CDR3 is 17 residues. Trimming left V 3 bases short and J 1 base short, with 15 bases between. Germline V gene data show CDR1 as ENHRY and CDR2 as SYGVKD. In DNA form, the CDR3 reads TGTGCCATCAGTGAAACGAGGGCCGGGGTGAACACCGGGGAGCTGTTTTTT. Translation gives CAISETRAGVNTGELFF.

Comments on this clone: The same CDR3 can be traced to other DNA sequences in this sample. The chain is built from TRBV5-1 and TRBJ2-1; maybe TRBD2 (5 bases). Trimming pared 4 bases from V and 0 bases from J, leaving 11 bases between. The CDR3 has 15 residues. Germline CDR1 reads SGHRS; CDR2 reads YFSETQ. CDR3 sequence: CASSPSGSSYNEQFF. The CDR3 coding sequence is TGCGCCAGCAGCCCGAGCGGAAGCTCCTACAATGAGCAGTTCTTC.

The rearrangement links TRBV19 to TRBJ1-5, with D perhaps matching TRBD1 (5 bases). The V end lost 6 bases, the J end lost 1 base, and 13 bases lay between the germline ends. The V gene's germline CDR1 is LNHDA and CDR2 SQIVND (reference sequence). The CDR3 totals 15 residues. CDR3 sequence reads: CASRVSGRSNQPQHF. CDR3 bases: TGTGCCAGTAGAGTTTCAGGGCGGAGCAATCAGCCCCAGCATTTT.

The CDR3 here is CASSLDRGAATNEKLFF. Here the CDR3 DNA reads TGTGCCAGCAGTCTGGACAGGGGAGCGGCAACTAATGAAAAACTGTTTTTT. The chain has TRBV6-6 and TRBJ1-4, with TRBD1 matching over 9 bases. The length of the CDR3 is 17 residues. With V trimmed by 5 bases and J by 0 bases, 7 bases remained unmatched. CDR1 is MNHNY and CDR2 is SVGAGI in the germline V gene (reference sequence).

The CDR3 nucleotides are TGTGCCACCAGTGGCTCCGGACAGGTTACGCAGTATTTT. Translating gives CATSGSGQVTQYF. The chain employs TRBV24-1 and TRBJ2-3; the match to TRBD1 covers 7 bases. The germline CDR1 and CDR2 sequences are KGHDR and SFDVKD. The CDR3 consists of 13 residues. V lost 5 bases to trimming and J lost 8 bases; unmatched junction nucleotides: 6.

The V gene is TRBV21-1, the J gene TRBJ2-7; TRBD1 is the table's D call, not checked against the DNA. TRBV21-1 is a pseudogene segment. The CDR3 is 11 amino acids. The DNA for the CDR3 is TGTGCCAGCAGGGCCTGGGCGGAGCAGTACTTC. It codes for CASRAWAEQYF.

CDR3 residues: CASTSSRAAYGYTF. Here the CDR3 DNA reads TGTGCCAGCACGAGCAGCAGGGCCGCCTATGGCTACACCTTC. The rearrangement uses TRBV7-8 and TRBJ1-2; possibly TRBD1 for D (5 bases). The CDR3 is 14 amino acids. Trimming removed 7 bases from V and 4 bases from J, with 16 bases in between. Germline V gene data show CDR1 as SGHVS and CDR2 as FQNEAQ.

The chain is built from TRBV9 and TRBJ2-7, with 8 bases fitting TRBD2. V gave up 3 bases and J gave up 5 bases; unmatched junction bases: 10. Per the germline V gene, CDR1 is SGDLS and CDR2 is YYNGEE. This CDR3 spans 15 amino acids. CDR3 sequence (DNA): TGTGCCAGCAGCGCAGTGGCGGGGGGCAGAAACGAGCAGTACTTC. The encoded protein is CASSAVAGGRNEQYF.